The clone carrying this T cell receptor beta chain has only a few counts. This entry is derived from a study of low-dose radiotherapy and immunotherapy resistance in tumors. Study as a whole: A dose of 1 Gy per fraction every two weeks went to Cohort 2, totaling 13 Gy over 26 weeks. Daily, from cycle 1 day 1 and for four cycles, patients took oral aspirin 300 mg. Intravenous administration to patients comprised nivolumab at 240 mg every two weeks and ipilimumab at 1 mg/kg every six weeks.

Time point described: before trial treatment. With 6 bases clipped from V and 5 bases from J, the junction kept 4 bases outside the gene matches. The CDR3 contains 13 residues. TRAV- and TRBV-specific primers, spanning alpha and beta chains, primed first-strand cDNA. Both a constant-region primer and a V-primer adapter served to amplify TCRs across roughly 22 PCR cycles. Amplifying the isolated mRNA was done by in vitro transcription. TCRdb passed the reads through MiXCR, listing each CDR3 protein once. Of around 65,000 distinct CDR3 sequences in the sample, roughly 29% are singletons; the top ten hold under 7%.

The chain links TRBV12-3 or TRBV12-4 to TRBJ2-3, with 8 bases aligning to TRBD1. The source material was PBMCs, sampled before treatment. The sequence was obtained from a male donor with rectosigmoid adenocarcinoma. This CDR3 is CASRRQGIDTQYF. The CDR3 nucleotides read TGTGCCAGCAGACGACAGGGGATAGATACGCAGTATTTT.